This T cell receptor (beta chain) was identified in a study of neurological immune-mediated disorders. Time point indicated: longitudinal time-point 1 (baseline). The team produced cDNA through 5'RACE using 10-nucleotide random UMIs. TCRdb analysed the 5' RACE reads with MiXCR anew, one entry per CDR3 protein. The table records 71,000 or so distinct CDR3 sequences, approximately 14% of them present only once. In its sample, this clonotype was seen many times. Its antigen is undetermined. Study-level results: Patients with HTLV-1-associated myelopathy showed the most TCR clonal expansion. Those with multiple sclerosis showed the least, falling below healthy controls. No CDR3 amino acid sequences recurred among expanded clones across subjects, suggesting private repertoires in all groups.

Trimming cost V 3 bases and J 0 bases; bases outside gene matches: 6. The CDR3 covers 17 residues. Germline CDR1 reads LGHDT; CDR2 reads YNNKEL (reference sequence). The sequence derives from a female donor with HTLV-1-associated myelopathy (HAM/TSP). Input material: PBMCs. The chain recombines TRBV3-1 with TRBJ1-1; TRBD1 matches 11 bases. This CDR3 is CASSHLRTGGLNTEAFF. CDR3 in DNA: TGTGCCAGCAGCCACCTACGGACAGGGGGCCTGAACACTGAAGCTTTCTTT.